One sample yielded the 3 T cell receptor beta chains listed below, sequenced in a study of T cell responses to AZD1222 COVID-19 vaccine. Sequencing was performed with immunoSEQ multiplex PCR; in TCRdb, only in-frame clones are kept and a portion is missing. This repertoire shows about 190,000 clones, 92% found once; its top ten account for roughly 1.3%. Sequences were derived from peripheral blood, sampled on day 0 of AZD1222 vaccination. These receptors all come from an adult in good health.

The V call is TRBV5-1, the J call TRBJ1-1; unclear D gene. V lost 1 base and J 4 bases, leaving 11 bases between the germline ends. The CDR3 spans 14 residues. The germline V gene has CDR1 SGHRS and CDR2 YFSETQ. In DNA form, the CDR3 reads TGCGCCAGCAGCTTGTTCCCCGGCGGCACTGAAGCTTTCTTT. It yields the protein CASSLFPGGTEAFF.

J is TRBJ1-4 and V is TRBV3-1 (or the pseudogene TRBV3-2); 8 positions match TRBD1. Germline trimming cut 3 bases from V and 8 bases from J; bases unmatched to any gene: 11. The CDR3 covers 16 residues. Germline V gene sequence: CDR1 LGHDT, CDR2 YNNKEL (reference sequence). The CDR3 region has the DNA TGTGCCAGCAGCCAGGACTTGACAGGGGCGACAGAAAAACTGTTTTTT. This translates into CASSQDLTGATEKLFF.

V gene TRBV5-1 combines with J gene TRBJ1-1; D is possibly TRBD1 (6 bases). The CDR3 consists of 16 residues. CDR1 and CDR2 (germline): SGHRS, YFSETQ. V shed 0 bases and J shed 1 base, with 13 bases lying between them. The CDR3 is CASSLGGGLGNTEAFF. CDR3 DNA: TGCGCCAGCAGCTTGGGTGGGGGCTTGGGGAACACTGAAGCTTTCTTT. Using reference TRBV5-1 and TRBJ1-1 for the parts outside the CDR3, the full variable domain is KAGVTQTPRYLIKTRGQQVTLSCSPISGHRSVSWYQQTPGQGLQFLFEYFSETQRNKGNFPGRFSGRQFSNSRSEMNVSTLELGDSALYLCASSLGGGLGNTEAFFGQGTRLTVV.